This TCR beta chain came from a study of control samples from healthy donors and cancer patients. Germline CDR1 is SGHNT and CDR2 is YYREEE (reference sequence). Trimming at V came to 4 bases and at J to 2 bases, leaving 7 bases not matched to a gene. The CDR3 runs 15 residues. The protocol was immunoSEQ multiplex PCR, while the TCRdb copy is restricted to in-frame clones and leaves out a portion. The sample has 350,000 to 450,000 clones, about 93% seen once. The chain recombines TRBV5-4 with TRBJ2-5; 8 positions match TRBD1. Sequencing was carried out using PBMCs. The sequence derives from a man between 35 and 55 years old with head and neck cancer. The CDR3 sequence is CASSGRDRRQETQYF. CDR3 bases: TGTGCCAGCAGCGGCCGGGACAGGAGACAAGAGACCCAGTACTTC.